These 30 T cell receptor beta chains were sequenced from one sample in a study of CD8+CD57+ T cells in acquired aplastic anemia. It was genomic DNA that served as the template for profiling TCR beta VDJ and CDR3. MiXCR was run by TCRdb on the reads, yielding one entry per CDR3 protein. This table holds around 400,000 distinct CDR3 sequences, about 70% found once. Specimen: sorted CD4+, CD8+, or CD8+CD57+ T cells (not recorded which) from PBMCs. These TCRs come from a human donor in good health, serving as a control.

The chain uses TRBV20-1 and TRBJ2-5; D gene uncertain. The CDR3 spans 15 residues. From germline, CDR1 is DFQATT and CDR2 SNEGSKA (reference sequence). The ends were cut back, 0 bases at V and 1 base at J, with 12 bases in the middle. Here the CDR3 reads CSAREARNGQETQYF. In DNA, the CDR3 is TGCAGTGCTAGAGAAGCCAGGAATGGCCAAGAGACCCAGTACTTC.

This clonotype was recorded at least ten times. The J gene is TRBJ2-1, the V gene TRBV9; D uncertain. Germline CDR1 SGDLS, CDR2 YYNGEE. Trimming removed 0 bases at V and 4 bases at J, with 8 bases between. The CDR3 has 14 residues. CDR3 residues: CASSVESPYNEQFF. Here the CDR3 DNA reads TGTGCCAGCAGCGTAGAGTCACCGTACAATGAGCAGTTCTTC. The full variable domain, in which reference TRBV9 and TRBJ2-1 provide the parts outside the CDR3, is DSGVTQTPKHLITATGQRVTLRCSPRSGDLSVYWYQQSLDQGLQFLIQYYNGEERAKGNILERFSAQQFPDLHSELNLSSLELGDSALYFCASSVESPYNEQFFGPGTRLTVL.

This clonotype was detected only once. Compared with germline, one end of the junction differs, possibly owing to a read error. V usage is TRBV7-3 and J usage is TRBJ2-1; D is perhaps TRBD1 or TRBD2 (6 bases each). This CDR3 comprises 14 residues. The germline gives CDR1 SGHTA, CDR2 FQGTGA. This CDR3 reads CASSLEGGNYEQLF. The CDR3 DNA reads TGTGCCAGCAGCTTAGAGGGGGGTAATTATGAGCAGCTCTTC.

The CDR3 loop is CASSLSHVQYV. DNA of the CDR3: TGTGCCAGCAGTTTATCCCACGTGCAGTATGTC. This chain joins TRBV7-2 and TRBJ2-7, with no clear D. The CDR3 totals 11 residues. Germline V gives CDR1 SGHTA, CDR2 FQGNSA.

This rearrangement joins TRBV7-6 to TRBJ1-5; 7 nucleotides agree with TRBD1. After removal of 5 bases from V and 6 bases from J, the junction contained 13 bases not matched to a gene. Per the germline V gene, CDR1 is SGHVS and CDR2 is FNYEAQ. The CDR3 length is 16 residues. The CDR3 DNA follows: TGTGCCAGCAGCCAGGGGGAGGGGGCGCAAGGTCAGCCCCAGCATTTT. As protein: CASSQGEGAQGQPQHF. Based on the CDR3 plus reference TRBV7-6 and TRBJ1-5, the full variable domain is GAGVSQSPRYKVTKRGQDVALRCDPISGHVSLYWYRQALGQGPEFLTYFNYEAQQDKSGLPNDRFSAERPEGSISTLTIQRTEQRDSAMYRCASSQGEGAQGQPQHFGDGTRLSIL.

In the case of this clonotype: No conserved phenylalanine or tryptophan is present at the end of the CDR3, so a read error is the likely explanation. Because the CDR3's place on the DNA is in doubt, the DNA is left out and the CDR3 is given as listed by TCRdb. V usage is TRBV19 and J usage is TRBJ1-1; the D segment call TRBD1 is taken from the table without a DNA check. Germline V gene sequence: CDR1 LNHDA, CDR2 SQIVND (reference sequence). The CDR3 is 15 amino acids in total, end residues counted. CDR3 region: CASSAGRTNQPQHFG.

A word on this clonotype: This could be a read error, since a much larger clone is one nucleotide away. This sequence joins TRBV6-5 and TRBJ1-2; D not certain. The germline gives CDR1 MNHEY, CDR2 SVGAGI. The CDR3 spans 15 residues. Written as DNA, the CDR3 is TGTGCCAGCGGTTACTCTCGGGAACCTAACTATGGCTACACCTTC. Its translation: CASGYSREPNYGYTF.

This chain links TRBV12-3 or TRBV12-4 with TRBJ2-7, with unresolved D. The CDR3 spans 12 residues. V lost 4 bases and J 3 bases, leaving 7 bases between the germline ends. CDR3 loop: CASSSDCYEQYF. As DNA, the CDR3 is TGTGCCAGCAGTTCAGACTGCTACGAGCAGTACTTC.

Details on this clonotype: Since no conserved phenylalanine or tryptophan closes the CDR3, a read error is the likely cause. The DNA is left out, because the CDR3 cannot be placed on it with certainty; the CDR3 is given as TCRdb lists it. The chain is built from TRBV2 and TRBJ1-5. The germline gives CDR1 SNHLY, CDR2 FYNNEI. The CDR3 has 13 residues if both end residues are counted. Here the CDR3 reads CASTRTGKLPQRV.

In this sample, this clonotype turned up once. One junction end disagrees with the germline gene, perhaps due to a read error. This rearrangement joins TRBV7-6 to TRBJ2-3; D is possibly TRBD1 or TRBD2 (5 bases each). The CDR3 loop spans 13 amino acids. Germline V gene lookup returns CDR1 SGHVS and CDR2 FNYEAQ. Here the CDR3 reads CASSPCRATGEHF. CDR3 nucleotide sequence: TGTGCCAGCAGCCCCTGCAGGGCCACCGGGGAGCATTTT.

This clonotype was observed at least ten times. The V call is TRBV12-3 or TRBV12-4, the J call TRBJ2-5; the D gene could be TRBD1 or TRBD2 (5 bases each). Deletions cut 3 bases from V and 2 bases from J, with 16 bases between. This CDR3 is 16 amino acids long. DNA for the CDR3: TGTGCCAGCAGTTTTGGTGGATTGGGGGTTCAAGAGACCCAGTACTTC. This gives the protein CASSFGGLGVQETQYF.

The chain has TRBV11-1 and TRBJ1-2; no clear D. CDR3 length: 16 residues. In germline, CDR1 is SGHAT, CDR2 FQDESV (reference sequence). The V end was cut by 5 bases, the J end by 7 bases, with 23 bases between. The CDR3 loop reads CASSVLAVEGASGYTF. The CDR3, as DNA: TGTGCCAGCAGCGTGTTAGCAGTGGAGGGAGCCAGTGGCTACACCTTC.

The rearrangement joins TRBV11-1 to TRBJ2-7; maybe TRBD1 (6 bases). The V end lost 2 bases, the J end lost 3 bases, and 11 bases lay between the germline ends. This CDR3 is built from 14 residues. Germline values: CDR1 SGHAT, CDR2 FQDESV (reference sequence). CDR3: CASSLQQGHYEQYF. The CDR3 DNA is TGTGCCAGCAGCTTACAACAGGGTCACTACGAGCAGTACTTC.

As for this clonotype: At one end, the junction sequence differs from germline, possibly due to a read error. The chain links TRBV7-8 to TRBJ1-5; D gene unclear. The CDR3 extends over 15 amino acids. CDR1 SGHVS and CDR2 FQNEAQ come from the germline V gene. In DNA form, the CDR3 reads TGTGCCACCAGCAGCGTCTTGGGCCAGCATCAGCCCCAGCATTTT. Encoded protein: CATSSVLGQHQPQHF.

In the case of this clonotype: The junction departs from germline at one end; a sequencing error may be responsible. The J gene is TRBJ1-5, the V gene TRBV7-9; D gene unclear. CDR1 SEHNR and CDR2 FQNEAQ come from the germline V gene (reference sequence). The CDR3 is 13 residues long. The CDR3 spells CASSPFGGQPQQF. DNA of the CDR3: TGTGCCAGCAGCCCATTCGGCGGTCAGCCTCAGCAATTT. The whole variable domain, remainder taken from reference TRBV7-9 and TRBJ1-5, is DTGVSQNPRHKITKRGQNVTFRCDPISEHNRLYWYRQTLGQGPEFLTYFQNEAQLEKSRLLSDRFSAERPKGSFSTLEIQRTEQGDSAMYLCASSPFGGQPQQFGDGTRLSIL.

As regards this clonotype: The conserved phenylalanine or tryptophan is not found at the CDR3 terminus, so this likely reflects a read error. The DNA is left out, because the CDR3 cannot be placed on it with certainty; the CDR3 is given as TCRdb lists it. The V gene is TRBV19, the J gene TRBJ1-3. The CDR3 contains 16 residues when both ends are counted. Germline CDR1 is LNHDA and CDR2 is SQIVND (reference sequence). CDR3 loop: CASSIGLTEKRPSTSV.

V is TRBV19 and J is TRBJ2-2; D tentatively reads TRBD1 or TRBD2 (6 bases each). Trimming cost V 5 bases and J 0 bases, with 13 bases left between them. The CDR3 length is 16 residues. The V gene's germline CDR1 is LNHDA and CDR2 SQIVND (reference sequence). The CDR3 here is CASSARDTANTGELFF. The CDR3 nucleotides are TGTGCCAGTAGTGCGCGGGACACGGCGAACACCGGGGAGCTGTTTTTT.

The V call is TRBV19, the J call TRBJ2-5, with 8 bases matching TRBD1. This CDR3 contains 14 residues. Germline values: CDR1 LNHDA, CDR2 SQIVND (reference sequence). V lost 7 bases and J lost 4; bases outside the gene matches: 8. The CDR3 loop reads CASTTGTGGETQYF. In DNA form, the CDR3 reads TGTGCCAGTACGACCGGGACAGGAGGAGAGACCCAGTACTTC. Together with reference TRBV19 and TRBJ2-5, the CDR3 gives the full variable domain: DGGITQSPKYLFRKEGQNVTLSCEQNLNHDAMYWYRQDPGQGLRLIYYSQIVNDFQKGDIAEGYSVSREKKESFPLTVTSAQKNPTAFYLCASTTGTGGETQYFGPGTRLLVL.

The genes are TRBV5-1 and TRBJ2-7; 10 bases agree with TRBD1. This CDR3 contains 15 residues. V lost 9 bases, J lost 3 bases, and 12 bases stayed unmatched. Looked up from germline, CDR1 is SGHRS and CDR2 is YFSETQ. Here the CDR3 DNA reads TGCGCCACCAGGAGACAGGGGGCGATGTGCTACGAGCAGTACTTC. Translating it yields CATRRQGAMCYEQYF.

This clonotype was seen repeatedly, ten times or more. The genes are TRBV19 and TRBJ1-5, with a weak D call TRBD1 (5 bases). V was clipped by 1 base and J by 6 bases, with 13 bases between them. Germline V gives CDR1 LNHDA, CDR2 SQIVND (reference sequence). The CDR3 has 15 residues. CDR3 residues: CASSIVGVMGQPQHF. DNA of the CDR3: TGTGCCAGTAGTATAGTGGGGGTTATGGGTCAGCCCCAGCATTTT.

The rearrangement joins TRBV20-1 to TRBJ2-7; D perhaps matches TRBD1 (6 bases). The CDR3 has 14 residues. Trimming cost V 3 bases and J 3 bases, with 15 bases left between them. Germline V gene lookup returns CDR1 DFQATT and CDR2 SNEGSKA (reference sequence). CDR3 region: CSARDRPGNYEQYF. The CDR3 coding sequence is TGCAGTGCTAGGGACAGACCGGGGAACTACGAGCAGTACTTC.

This clonotype was picked up many times. The CDR3 is CASGYTGLVVGETQYF. The CDR3, as DNA: TGTGCCAGCGGATACACGGGACTAGTGGTGGGGGAGACCCAGTACTTC. This chain uses TRBV5-8 with TRBJ2-5; the match to TRBD2 covers 8 bases. V shed 7 bases and J 5 bases; nucleotides not matched to a gene: 16. Germline V gene sequence: CDR1 SGHTS, CDR2 YDEGEE. The CDR3 contains 16 residues.

This clonotype was detected many times. The genes are TRBV5-1 and TRBJ2-3, with 10 bases identical to TRBD2. The germline V gene encodes CDR1 SGHRS and CDR2 YFSETQ. The CDR3 extends over 16 amino acids. Losses at the gene ends were 3 bases for V and 0 bases for J; bases not matched to a gene: 4. The DNA for the CDR3 is TGCGCCAGCAGCTCACTAGCGGGGCTAAGCACAGATACGCAGTATTTT. Amino acids: CASSSLAGLSTDTQYF. The entire variable domain, with the rest obtained from reference TRBV5-1 and TRBJ2-3, is as follows: KAGVTQTPRYLIKTRGQQVTLSCSPISGHRSVSWYQQTPGQGLQFLFEYFSETQRNKGNFPGRFSGRQFSNSRSEMNVSTLELGDSALYLCASSSLAGLSTDTQYFGPGTRLTVL.

This clonotype was counted ten times or more. The chain joins TRBV7-8 to TRBJ2-1; 9 positions agree with TRBD2. V gave up 1 base and J gave up 7 bases; unmatched junction bases: 20. Germline V CDR1 and CDR2: SGHVS, FQNEAQ. The CDR3 totals 20 residues. The CDR3 here is CASSLVSLHAAGGDGNEQFF. The CDR3 DNA reads TGTGCCAGCAGCTTAGTTTCTCTCCATGCAGCGGGGGGAGACGGGAATGAGCAGTTCTTC.

This chain connects TRBV6-5 to TRBJ1-2; the match to TRBD1 covers 7 bases. J gave up 5 bases and V 6 bases, and 18 bases lay outside the gene matches. CDR3 length: 17 amino acids. In germline, CDR1 is MNHEY, CDR2 SVGAGI. The CDR3 DNA reads as TGTGCCAGCAGGGGCGGGGCAGGGGGTTTTGTAGGATATGGCTACACCTTC. Amino acids: CASRGGAGGFVGYGYTF.

V usage is TRBV7-8 and J usage is TRBJ2-7; D is unclear. Germline values: CDR1 SGHVS, CDR2 FQNEAQ. V was trimmed by 1 base and J by 12 bases, leaving 19 bases between them. This CDR3 comprises 14 residues. CDR3 coding DNA: TGTGCCAGCAGCTTAGATGGTCTATCCTATCAGCCGTACTTC. Protein: CASSLDGLSYQPYF.

This clonotype was seen ten or more times. The chain is built from TRBV6-2 or TRBV6-3 and TRBJ1-2; D not certain. The CDR3 length is 13 residues. V was shortened by 3 bases and J by 8 bases, with 13 bases between the two germline ends. Germline assignment: CDR1 MNHEY and CDR2 SVGEGT. The CDR3 bases are TGTGCCAGCAGTTATGAGTCGATATCCGGCTACACCTTC. Translating gives CASSYESISGYTF.

The V gene is TRBV20-1, the J gene TRBJ2-7; 7 positions match TRBD2. This CDR3 region has 12 residues. Germline V gene sequence: CDR1 DFQATT, CDR2 SNEGSKA (reference sequence). The V and J ends lost 6 bases and 11 bases, in that order; junction bases with no gene match: 13. CDR3 loop: CSAAGTNAREYF. The CDR3 DNA sequence: TGCAGTGCAGCCGGGACTAACGCCCGGGAGTACTTC.

Turning to this clonotype: The CDR3 end shows no conserved phenylalanine or tryptophan, and so a read error is likely. The limits of the CDR3 on the DNA are not certain, so only TCRdb's listed CDR3 is given. CDR3 sequence reads: CASSRGGRTTADT. The V gene is TRBV7-2, the J gene TRBJ2-5; TRBD1, as called in the table, went unchecked against the DNA. Counting both end residues, the CDR3 totals 13 amino acids. Germline CDR1 is SGHTA and CDR2 is FQGNSA.

The genes are TRBV7-2 and TRBJ1-6, with a weak D call TRBD1 (5 bases). There are 14 residues in the CDR3. V lost 3 bases and J lost 10, with 13 bases in between. Germline CDR1 is SGHTA and CDR2 is FQGNSA. CDR3 in DNA: TGTGCCAGCAGCTTGTGGGGCGCTGACTCACCCCTCCACTTT. Its protein is CASSLWGADSPLHF. The full variable domain, its missing parts supplied by reference TRBV7-2 and TRBJ1-6, is GAGVSQSPSNKVTEKGKDVELRCDPISGHTALYWYRQSLGQGLEFLIYFQGNSAPDKSGLPSDRFSAERTGGSVSTLTIQRTQQEDSAVYLCASSLWGADSPLHFGNGTRLTVT.